Described below is a single T cell receptor beta chain sequence and its context. What it binds is not known. Germline assignment: CDR1 MDHEN and CDR2 SYDVKM. Trimming took off 7 bases at V and 5 bases at J, with 20 bases between the two ends. CDR3 size: 15 residues. This sample was included in a study of cytomegalovirus exposure and HLA in healthy donors. In the study overall: An earlier analysis found fewer than 140 million unique TCR beta sequences from 200 million or so T cells.

Vbeta (60) and Jbeta (13) primers were used in the PCR. The method was immunoSEQ multiplex PCR; TCRdb's version includes in-frame clones alone and lacks a portion of them. The sample lists some 98,000 clones, about 81% occurring once. Study-wide results and limits: Other equally common chains were less clonally expanded than HLA-associated TCR beta chains, a later analysis showed.

The V gene is TRBV28, the J gene TRBJ1-2, with a possible D match to TRBD1 (6 bases). The specimen was PBMCs. The TCR was taken from a man between 40 and 49 years old in good health and CMV-seronegative. The CDR3 DNA reads TGTGCCAGCACTATATCCGTCCAGGGGCGGTATGGCTACACCTTC. It is translated as CASTISVQGRYGYTF.